The 3 T cell receptor beta chains presented below share a single source sample, sequenced in a study of T cell repertoires in cytomegalovirus infection. These receptors have no identified antigens. One entry per CDR3 protein results from TCRdb running MiXCR on the reads. The sample lists around 300,000 distinct CDR3 sequences, about 20% occurring once. The source material was cultured PBMCs, sampled from culture after CMV antigen stimulation. These TCRs come from a human donor in good health (CMV status not recorded). Some clones in this sample may be carry-over from other donors' samples.

The J gene is TRBJ2-1, the V gene TRBV29-1; possibly TRBD1 for D (6 bases). Germline V gives CDR1 SQVTM, CDR2 ANQGSEA. This CDR3 contains 14 residues. Trimming removed 0 bases from V and 10 bases from J, with 16 bases in between. CDR3: CSVEDHGQWKEQFF. The CDR3 DNA is TGCAGCGTTGAAGATCACGGACAGTGGAAAGAGCAGTTCTTC.

The table lists this clonotype with a few counts. The chain is built from TRBV6-5 and TRBJ2-3; D possibly uses TRBD1 or TRBD2 (6 bases each). V gave up 10 bases and J gave up 4 bases, with 21 bases separating them. From germline, CDR1 is MNHEY and CDR2 SVGAGI. This CDR3 has 15 amino acids. CDR3 DNA: TGTGCCACCGACAGTGGGGGGCTCGGGGCAGATACGCAGTATTTT. It specifies CATDSGGLGADTQYF.

This clonotype was observed a handful of times. V is TRBV19 and J is TRBJ2-3, with 8 bases identical to TRBD2. Germline CDR1 reads LNHDA; CDR2 reads SQIVND (reference sequence). The CDR3 length is 15 residues. V dropped 2 bases and J dropped 4; count of bases not matched to a gene: 5. CDR3 DNA sequence: TGTGCCAGTAGTATAATGGCGGGAGGCCCAGATACGCAGTATTTT. Translated, it gives CASSIMAGGPDTQYF.